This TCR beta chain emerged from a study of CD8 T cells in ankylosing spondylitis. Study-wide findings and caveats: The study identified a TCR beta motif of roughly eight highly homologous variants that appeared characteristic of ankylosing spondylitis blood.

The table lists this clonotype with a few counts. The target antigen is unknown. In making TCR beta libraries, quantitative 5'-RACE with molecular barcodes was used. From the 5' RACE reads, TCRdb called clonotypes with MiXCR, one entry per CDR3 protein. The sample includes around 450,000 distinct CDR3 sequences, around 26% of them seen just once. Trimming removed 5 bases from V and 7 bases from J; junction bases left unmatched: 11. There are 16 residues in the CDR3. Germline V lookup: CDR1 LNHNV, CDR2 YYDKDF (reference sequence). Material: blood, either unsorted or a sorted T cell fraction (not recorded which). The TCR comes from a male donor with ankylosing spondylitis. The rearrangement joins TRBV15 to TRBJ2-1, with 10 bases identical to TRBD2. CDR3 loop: CATSGMLAGEKNEQFF. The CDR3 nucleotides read TGTGCCACCAGCGGCATGCTAGCGGGAGAAAAGAATGAGCAGTTCTTC.